This T cell receptor beta chain appears in the sequencing data of a study of shared clonotypes between healthy human individuals. Using immunoSEQ multiplex PCR, the repertoire was profiled, and TCRdb retains in-frame clones only, with some absent. Altogether 2 million to 2.5 million clones are present, 85% to 95% being singletons, with the ten largest covering roughly 0.36%. The CDR3 spans 14 residues. CDR1 is MNHNS and CDR2 is SASEGT in the germline V gene. V lost 10 bases to trimming and J lost 2 bases, with 15 bases between them. The chain employs TRBV6-1 and TRBJ1-5; D not resolved. This TCR was sampled from a man younger than 35 in good health. Some clones in this sample may be carry-over from other donors' samples. The sequenced sample consisted of naive CD4+ T cells from PBMCs. Documented subset: CD45RA+ positively selected. CDR3 residues: CANPGATRNQPQHF. CDR3 DNA sequence: TGTGCCAATCCGGGAGCGACGCGCAATCAGCCCCAGCATTTT.